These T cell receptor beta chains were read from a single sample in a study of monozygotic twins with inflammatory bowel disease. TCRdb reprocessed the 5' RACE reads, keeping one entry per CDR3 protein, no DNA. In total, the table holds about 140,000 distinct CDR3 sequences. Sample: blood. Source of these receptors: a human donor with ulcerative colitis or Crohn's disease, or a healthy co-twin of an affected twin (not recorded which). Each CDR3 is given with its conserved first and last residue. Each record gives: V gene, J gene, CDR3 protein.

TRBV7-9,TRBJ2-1,CASSLTAGSYNGQFF
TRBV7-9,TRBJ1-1,CASSLDLGGVADTEAFF
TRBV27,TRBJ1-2,CASSPGTLLSGYTF
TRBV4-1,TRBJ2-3,CASSQDFGGGDTQYF
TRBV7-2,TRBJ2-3,CASSRGQVRSDTQYF
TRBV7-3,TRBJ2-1,CASSPDPGGLNEQFF
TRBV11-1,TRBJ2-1,CASSLVGSGSGGFTNEQFF
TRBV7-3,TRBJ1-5,CASSLFVGQPQHF
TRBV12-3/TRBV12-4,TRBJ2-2,CASSSMGGAGTGELFF
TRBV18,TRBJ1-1,CASSPLPDRVNTEAFF
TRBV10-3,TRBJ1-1,CAISGQANTEAFF
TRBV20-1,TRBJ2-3,CSARDPRGMRTDTQYF
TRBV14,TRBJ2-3,CASSQWDSRTDTQYF
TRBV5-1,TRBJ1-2,CASSPGPRGGYTF
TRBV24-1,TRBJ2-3,CATSDSGTITPTDTQYF
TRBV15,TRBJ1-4,CATSREGPWLEKLFF
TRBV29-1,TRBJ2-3,CSVAGLAGDGVPPDTQYF
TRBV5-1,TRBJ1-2,CASSFGTAYGYTF
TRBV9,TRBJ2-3,CASSVDRGYTDTQYF
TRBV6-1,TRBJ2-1,CASAVVHEQFF
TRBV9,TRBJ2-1,CASSGLAGNKQFF
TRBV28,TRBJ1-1,CASSLGTAQNTEAFF
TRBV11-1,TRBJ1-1,CASSLERDTEAFF
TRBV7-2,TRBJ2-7,CASSVAGGNEQYF
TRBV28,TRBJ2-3,CASSFEVRVADTQYF
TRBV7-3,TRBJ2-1,CASSLSSGRANEQFF
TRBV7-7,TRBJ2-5,CASSLDGQGAWETQYF
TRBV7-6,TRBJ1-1,CASSPRAAGQYKNTEAFF
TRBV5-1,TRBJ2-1,CASSLGGGSYNEQFF
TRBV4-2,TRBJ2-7,CASSLLGQGMGYEQYF
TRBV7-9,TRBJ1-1,CASSLAGGASTEAFF
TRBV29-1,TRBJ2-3,CSVDDSGTNTDTQYF
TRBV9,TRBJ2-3,CASSVESSVYSTDTQYF